The present T cell receptor (beta chain) was sequenced within a study of T cells in severe cutaneous drug reactions. Study-wide findings and caveats: Carbamazepine-induced Stevens-Johnson syndrome or toxic epidermal necrolysis patients showed strongly raised TRBV12-4, 30% to 40% in blister cells and 4% to 5% in PBMC.

Germline assignment: CDR1 SGHNT and CDR2 YYREEE (reference sequence). This CDR3 has 16 amino acids. Bulk and single-cell libraries used iRepertoire multiplex PCR with TCR subtype-specific primers. Bulk TCR libraries started from roughly 100-500 ng RNA per sample. TCRdb re-called the multiplex PCR reads; one entry per CDR3 protein, DNA not given. The repertoire table contains tens of thousands of distinct CDR3 sequences. The patients sequenced had a carbamazepine-induced Stevens-Johnson syndrome or toxic epidermal necrolysis reaction. Concerning this clonotype itself: Its specificity is unknown.

The receptor was isolated from a human donor with toxic epidermal necrolysis, a severe cutaneous drug reaction. The source material was PBMCs. This chain joins TRBV5-4 and TRBJ2-3; TCRdb returns TRBD2, unconfirmable since there is no DNA. The CDR3 spells CASSPGLAGSTDTQYF.